These T cell receptor beta chains were read from a single sample in a study of response to subunit inactivated influenza vaccine. MiXCR, run by TCRdb on the RT-PCR reads, gives a single entry per CDR3 protein. The data contain 600,000 to 850,000 distinct CDR3 sequences, approximately 15% of them singletons. Sequencing was performed on PBMCs from blood, taken approximately 15 days before vaccination. The receptors stem from a man aged 50-60 years who received an inactivated influenza vaccine. Both conserved end residues are part of each CDR3. A D gene is named only where the DNA matches it firmly. Rows may omit the clone size; those that give it use once, few, many or a size class.

v_call	j_call	d_call	clone_size	cdr3_nt	cdr3_aa
TRBV12-3/TRBV12-4	TRBJ2-1	.	few	TGTGCCAGCAGTTTAAGCAGGGGCGCGGACAATGAGCAGTTCTTC	CASSLSRGADNEQFF
TRBV15	TRBJ2-7	TRBD2	few	TGTGCCACCAGCAGGGCTAGCGGGAGATACGAGCAGTACTTC	CATSRASGRYEQYF
TRBV10-3	TRBJ1-1	TRBD1	.	TGTGCCATCAGTGGACCGGGACAGGGGAACACTGAAGCTTTCTTT	CAISGPGQGNTEAFF
TRBV5-1	TRBJ2-3	.	few	TGCGCCAGCAGCTTGCGGGGGGCCAGCACAGATACGCAGTATTTT	CASSLRGASTDTQYF
TRBV7-6	TRBJ2-1	TRBD2	many	TGTGCCAGCAGCTTAAATCTACTAGCGGGGTCCCACAATGAGCAGTTCTTC	CASSLNLLAGSHNEQFF
TRBV7-2	TRBJ2-7	.	few	TGTGCCAGCAGCTCCTCCGGAAACTACGAGCAGTACTTC	CASSSSGNYEQYF
TRBV3-1	TRBJ1-3	TRBD1	few	TGTGCCAGCAGCCAAGAGGGACAGGGAAACTCTGGAAACACCATATATTTT	CASSQEGQGNSGNTIYF
TRBV24-1	TRBJ1-1	TRBD1	few	TGTGCCACCAGGCCGGGACAGGGGGGCTTGGAAGCTTTCTTT	CATRPGQGGLEAFF
TRBV7-9	TRBJ2-3	TRBD2	few	TGTGCCAGCAGCACACAGTGGGAGGGAAGCACAGATACGCAGTATTTT	CASSTQWEGSTDTQYF
TRBV6-5	TRBJ2-7	TRBD1	.	TGTGCCAGCAGTTACTTCCGGGACAGGCCCTCCGAGCAGTACTTC	CASSYFRDRPSEQYF
TRBV18	TRBJ1-5	TRBD1	few	TGTGCCAGCTCACCGGGACAGGGTTCGGAGCAGCCCCAGCATTTT	CASSPGQGSEQPQHF
TRBV12-3/TRBV12-4	TRBJ2-3	TRBD2	few	TGTGCCAGCAGTTTACGGCGGGAGTGGGATACGCAGTATTTT	CASSLRREWDTQYF
TRBV6-5	TRBJ2-5	TRBD2	few	TGTGCCAGCAGTTTAAATGGAGCGGGGGGCCGGAAAGAGACCCAGTACTTC	CASSLNGAGGRKETQYF
TRBV27	TRBJ1-1	TRBD1	few	TGTGCCACCTCCTACAGCAGGGGGACTACTGAAGCTTTCTTT	CATSYSRGTTEAFF
TRBV9	TRBJ2-5	TRBD2	many	TGTGCCAGCAGCTCCCGGACTAGCGGCGAGACCCAGTACTTC	CASSSRTSGETQYF
TRBV12-3/TRBV12-4	TRBJ1-2	TRBD1	few	TGTGCCAGCAGTCACAGGGGATCCTTCGGCTACACCTTC	CASSHRGSFGYTF
TRBV6-4	TRBJ2-3	.	.	TGTGCCAGCAGTGACTCGAATGGGGGGGGGCCAGTGGATACGCAGTATTTT	CASSDSNGGGPVDTQYF
TRBV11-2	TRBJ2-3	TRBD2	.	TGTGCCAGCAGCTTATCTGCTAGCGGGAGGGCAGATACGCAGTATTTT	CASSLSASGRADTQYF
TRBV6-1	TRBJ1-1	TRBD1	few	TGTGCCAGCGCCCCGGGACAGGGTCCGAACACTGAAGCTTTCTTT	CASAPGQGPNTEAFF
TRBV20-1	TRBJ2-4	.	.	TGCAGTGCTTTAACCCGGGACATACCCAAAAACATTCAGTACTTC	CSALTRDIPKNIQYF
TRBV20-1	TRBJ2-7	.	few	TGCAGTGCCTTATCAGGGACCAACTACGAGCAGTACTTC	CSALSGTNYEQYF
TRBV4-1	TRBJ2-3	TRBD2	.	TGCGCCAGCAGCCAGACAACGGGGGGACTTCCCACAGATACGCAGTATTTT	CASSQTTGGLPTDTQYF
TRBV7-2	TRBJ2-4	.	many	TGTGCCAGCAGCTTAGGTTGGCCCATTCAGTACTTC	CASSLGWPIQYF
TRBV25-1	TRBJ2-7	TRBD2	.	TGTGCCAGCACTAGCGGGCTCTCCTACGAGCAGTACTTC	CASTSGLSYEQYF
TRBV7-9	TRBJ2-3	.	few	TGTGCCAGTGCATTGGAAGATACGCAGTATTTT	CASALEDTQYF
TRBV28	TRBJ1-2	TRBD1	.	TGTGCCAGCAGTACGACAGGGCTAGGCTACACCTTC	CASSTTGLGYTF
TRBV29-1	TRBJ2-5	.	.	TGCAGCGGTTGGGACAGCGGGTGGTCCGAGACCCAGTACTTC	CSGWDSGWSETQYF
TRBV24-1	TRBJ2-1	.	few	TGTGCCACCAGTGATGCGTGGGACAATGAGCAGTTCTTC	CATSDAWDNEQFF